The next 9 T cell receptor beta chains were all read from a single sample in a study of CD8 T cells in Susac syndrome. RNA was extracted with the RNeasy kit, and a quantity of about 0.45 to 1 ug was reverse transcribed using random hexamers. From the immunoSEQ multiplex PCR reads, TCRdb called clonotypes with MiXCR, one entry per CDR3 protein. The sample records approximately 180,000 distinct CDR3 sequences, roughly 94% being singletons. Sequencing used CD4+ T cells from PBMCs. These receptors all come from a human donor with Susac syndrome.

DNA for the CDR3: TGTGCCTGGAGTGGAGGACAGTACAATGAGCAGTTCTTC. This codes for CAWSGGQYNEQFF. This chain links TRBV30 with TRBJ2-1; D might be TRBD1 (6 bases). V lost 1 base and J 4 bases, leaving 8 bases between the germline ends. The germline V gene encodes CDR1 GTSNPN and CDR2 SVGIG (reference sequence). The CDR3 covers 13 residues.

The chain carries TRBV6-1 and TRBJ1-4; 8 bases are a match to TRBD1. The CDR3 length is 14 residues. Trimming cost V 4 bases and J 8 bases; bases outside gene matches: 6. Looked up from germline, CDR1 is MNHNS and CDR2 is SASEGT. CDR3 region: CASSVDRDGEKLFF. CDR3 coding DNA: TGTGCCAGCAGTGTGGACAGGGACGGGGAAAAACTGTTTTTT.

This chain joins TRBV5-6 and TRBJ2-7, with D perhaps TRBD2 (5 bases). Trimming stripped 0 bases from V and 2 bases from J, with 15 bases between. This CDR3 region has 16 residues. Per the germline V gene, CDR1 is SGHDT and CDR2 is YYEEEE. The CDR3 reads CASSLEASFTTYEQYF. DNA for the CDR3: TGTGCCAGCAGCTTGGAGGCTAGCTTTACCACCTACGAGCAGTACTTC.

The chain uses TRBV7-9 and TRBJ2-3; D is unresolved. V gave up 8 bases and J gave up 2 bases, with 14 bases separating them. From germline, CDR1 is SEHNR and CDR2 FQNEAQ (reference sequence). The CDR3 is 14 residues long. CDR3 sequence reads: CASCPGFATDTQYF. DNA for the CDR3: TGTGCCAGCTGCCCGGGTTTCGCCACAGATACGCAGTATTTT. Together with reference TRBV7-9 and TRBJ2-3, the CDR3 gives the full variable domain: DTGVSQNPRHKITKRGQNVTFRCDPISEHNRLYWYRQTLGQGPEFLTYFQNEAQLEKSRLLSDRFSAERPKGSFSTLEIQRTEQGDSAMYLCASCPGFATDTQYFGPGTRLTVL.

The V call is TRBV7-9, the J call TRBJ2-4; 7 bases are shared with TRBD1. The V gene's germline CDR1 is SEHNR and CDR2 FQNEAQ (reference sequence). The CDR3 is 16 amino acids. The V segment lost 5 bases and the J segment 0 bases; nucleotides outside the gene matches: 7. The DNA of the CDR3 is TGTGCCAGCAGCGGGGGACAGAATCTAGCCAAAAACATTCAGTACTTC. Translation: CASSGGQNLAKNIQYF.

The chain's CDR3 is CSVEDRGGYTEAFF. The CDR3 DNA follows: TGCAGCGTTGAAGATCGAGGGGGATACACTGAAGCTTTCTTT. The chain has TRBV29-1 and TRBJ1-1; the D gene is possibly TRBD1 (6 bases). The CDR3 is 14 residues long. The ends were cut back, 0 bases at V and 3 bases at J, with 11 bases in the middle. CDR1 and CDR2 from the germline V gene are SQVTM and ANQGSEA.

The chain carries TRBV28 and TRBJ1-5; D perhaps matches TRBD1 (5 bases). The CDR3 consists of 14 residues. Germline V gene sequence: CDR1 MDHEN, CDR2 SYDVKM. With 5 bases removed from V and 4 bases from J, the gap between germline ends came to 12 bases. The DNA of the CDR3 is TGTGCCAGCAGTAGCACAGGAATGAATCAGCCCCAGCATTTT. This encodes CASSSTGMNQPQHF.

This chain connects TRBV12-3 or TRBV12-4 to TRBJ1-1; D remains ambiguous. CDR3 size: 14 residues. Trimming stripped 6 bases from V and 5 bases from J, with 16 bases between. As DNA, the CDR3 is TGTGCCAGCAGACGTACCCCTGTGGGGACTGAAGCTTTCTTT. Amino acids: CASRRTPVGTEAFF.

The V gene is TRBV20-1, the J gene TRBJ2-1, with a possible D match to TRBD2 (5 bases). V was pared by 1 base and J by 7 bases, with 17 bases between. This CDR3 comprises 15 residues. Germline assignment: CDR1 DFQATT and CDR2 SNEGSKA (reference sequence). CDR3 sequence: CSARVPQRLENEQFF. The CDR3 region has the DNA TGCAGTGCTAGAGTACCCCAGCGGCTAGAAAATGAGCAGTTCTTC.